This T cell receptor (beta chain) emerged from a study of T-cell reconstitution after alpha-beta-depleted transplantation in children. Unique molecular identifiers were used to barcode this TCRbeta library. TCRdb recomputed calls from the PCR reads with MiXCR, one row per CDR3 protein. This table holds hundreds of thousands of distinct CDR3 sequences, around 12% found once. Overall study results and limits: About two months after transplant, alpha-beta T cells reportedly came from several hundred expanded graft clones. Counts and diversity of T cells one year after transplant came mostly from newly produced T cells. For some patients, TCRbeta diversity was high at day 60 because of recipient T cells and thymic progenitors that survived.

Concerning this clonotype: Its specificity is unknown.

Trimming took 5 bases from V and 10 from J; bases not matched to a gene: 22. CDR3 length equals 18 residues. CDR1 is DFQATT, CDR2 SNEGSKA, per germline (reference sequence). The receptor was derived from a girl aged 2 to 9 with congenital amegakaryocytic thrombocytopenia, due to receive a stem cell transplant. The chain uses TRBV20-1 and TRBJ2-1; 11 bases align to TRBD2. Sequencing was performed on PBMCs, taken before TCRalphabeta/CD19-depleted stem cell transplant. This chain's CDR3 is CSALSGTSGTSRSREQFF. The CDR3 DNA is TGCAGTGCTTTATCCGGGACTAGCGGAACGTCCAGGAGCAGGGAGCAGTTCTTC.